A selection of T cell receptor beta chains follows, all from one sample in a study of blood T cells in healthy people across ages. A single record per CDR3 protein comes from TCRdb applying MiXCR to the 5' RACE reads. The data hold some 1.5 million distinct CDR3 sequences, with roughly 43% observed a single time. The sequencing input was blood. The receptors derive from a woman younger than 35 in good health. CDR3s leave out the opening cysteine and the closing phenylalanine or tryptophan.

j_gene,v_gene,CDR3aa
TRBJ1-1,TRBV3-1,ASSQGNTEAF
TRBJ2-1,TRBV12-3/TRBV12-4,ASSPIQGSSYNEQF
TRBJ2-3,TRBV4-3,ASSPRDRGFTDTQY
TRBJ1-1,TRBV7-6,ASSSRGHSEAF
TRBJ2-1,TRBV27,ASSSAVAGWSNEQF
TRBJ2-1,TRBV12-3/TRBV12-4,ASSSPVGGSSYNEQF
TRBJ2-4,TRBV2,ASSEGREVYNEQY
TRBJ2-5,TRBV9,ASSARLAGGRNEQY
TRBJ2-3,TRBV20-1,SAGVSSADTQY
NA,TRBV4-1,ASSQDRVTGTYEQY
NA,TRBV7-3,ASSTNRDTTYEQY
TRBJ1-5,TRBV13,ASSHSGQGGNQPQH
TRBJ1-5,TRBV4-1,ASSQDSKGPQH
TRBJ1-1,TRBV12-3/TRBV12-4,ASSFLEGNRLNTEAF
TRBJ2-1,TRBV6-4,ASSVRRGSFNEQF
TRBJ1-4,TRBV6-6,ASSYVRRQKLF
TRBJ1-3,TRBV6-5,ASSYRGRLGGNTIY
TRBJ2-1,TRBV9,ASSASSTDNEQF